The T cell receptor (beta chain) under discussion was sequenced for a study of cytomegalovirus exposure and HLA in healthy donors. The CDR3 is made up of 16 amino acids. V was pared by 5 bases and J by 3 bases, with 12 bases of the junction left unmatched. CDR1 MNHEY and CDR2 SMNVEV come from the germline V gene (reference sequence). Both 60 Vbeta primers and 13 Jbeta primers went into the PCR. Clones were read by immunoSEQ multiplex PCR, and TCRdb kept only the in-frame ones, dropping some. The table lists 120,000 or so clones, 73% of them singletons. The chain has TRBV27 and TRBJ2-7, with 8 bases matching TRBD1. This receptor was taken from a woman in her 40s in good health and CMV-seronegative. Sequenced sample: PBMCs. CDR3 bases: TGTGCCAGCAGTCCAGGACAGGGCCATCGTGACTACGAGCAGTACTTC. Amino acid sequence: CASSPGQGHRDYEQYF.